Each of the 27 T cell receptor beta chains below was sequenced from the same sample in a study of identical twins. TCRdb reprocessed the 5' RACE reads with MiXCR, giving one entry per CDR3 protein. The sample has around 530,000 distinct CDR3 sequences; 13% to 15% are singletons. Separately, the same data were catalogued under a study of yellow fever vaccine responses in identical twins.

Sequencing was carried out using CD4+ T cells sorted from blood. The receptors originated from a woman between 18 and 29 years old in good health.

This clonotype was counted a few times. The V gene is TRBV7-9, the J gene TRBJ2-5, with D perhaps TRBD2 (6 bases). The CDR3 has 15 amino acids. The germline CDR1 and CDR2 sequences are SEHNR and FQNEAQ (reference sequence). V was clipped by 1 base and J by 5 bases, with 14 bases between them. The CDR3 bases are TGTGCCAGCAGCTTAGTTGGCGGGGTCAAGGAGACCCAGTACTTC. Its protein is CASSLVGGVKETQYF.

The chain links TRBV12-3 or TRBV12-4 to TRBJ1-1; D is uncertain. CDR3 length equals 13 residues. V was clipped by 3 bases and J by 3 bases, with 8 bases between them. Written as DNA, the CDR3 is TGTGCCAGCAGTTTGAAGGGTTACACTGAAGCTTTCTTT. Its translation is CASSLKGYTEAFF.

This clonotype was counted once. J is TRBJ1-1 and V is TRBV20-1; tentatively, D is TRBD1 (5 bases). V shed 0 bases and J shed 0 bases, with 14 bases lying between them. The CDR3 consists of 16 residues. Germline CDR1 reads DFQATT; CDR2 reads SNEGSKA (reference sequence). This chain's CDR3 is CSARDGAGWMNTEAFF. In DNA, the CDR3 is TGCAGTGCTAGAGATGGGGCAGGGTGGATGAACACTGAAGCTTTCTTT.

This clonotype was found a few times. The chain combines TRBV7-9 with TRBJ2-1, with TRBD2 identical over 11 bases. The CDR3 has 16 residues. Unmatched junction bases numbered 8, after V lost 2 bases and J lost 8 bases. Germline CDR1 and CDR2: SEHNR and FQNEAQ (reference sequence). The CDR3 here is CASSLFGSGRGDEQFF. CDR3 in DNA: TGTGCCAGCAGCTTATTTGGTAGCGGGAGGGGAGATGAGCAGTTCTTC.

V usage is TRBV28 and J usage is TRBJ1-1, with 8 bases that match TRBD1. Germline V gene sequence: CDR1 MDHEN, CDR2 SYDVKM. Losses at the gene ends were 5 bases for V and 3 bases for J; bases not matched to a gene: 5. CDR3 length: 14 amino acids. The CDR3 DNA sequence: TGTGCCAGCAGTACCCGGACAGGGTACACTGAAGCTTTCTTT. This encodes CASSTRTGYTEAFF. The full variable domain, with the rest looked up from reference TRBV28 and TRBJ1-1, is DVKVTQSSRYLVKRTGEKVFLECVQDMDHENMFWYRQDPGLGLRLIYFSYDVKMKEKGDIPEGYSVSREKKERFSLILESASTNQTSMYLCASSTRTGYTEAFFGQGTRLTVV.

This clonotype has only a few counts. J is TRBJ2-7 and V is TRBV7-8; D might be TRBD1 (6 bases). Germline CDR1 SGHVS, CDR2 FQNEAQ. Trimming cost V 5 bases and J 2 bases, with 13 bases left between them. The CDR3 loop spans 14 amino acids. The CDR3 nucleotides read TGTGCCAGCAGCGAAGACAGGTATACCTACGAGCAGTACTTC. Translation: CASSEDRYTYEQYF.

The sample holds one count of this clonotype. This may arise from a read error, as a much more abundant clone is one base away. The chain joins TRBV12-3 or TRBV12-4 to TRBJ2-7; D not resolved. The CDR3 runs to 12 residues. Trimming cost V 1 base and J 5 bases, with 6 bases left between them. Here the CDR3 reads CASSLVRHEQYF. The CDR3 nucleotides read TGTGCCAGCAGTTTAGTAAGGCACGAGCAGTACTTC.

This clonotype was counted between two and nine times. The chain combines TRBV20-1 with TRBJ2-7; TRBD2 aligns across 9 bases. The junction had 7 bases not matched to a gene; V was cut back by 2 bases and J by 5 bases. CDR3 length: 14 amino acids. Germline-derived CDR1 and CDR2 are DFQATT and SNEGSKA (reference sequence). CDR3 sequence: CSARWAGGMNEQYF. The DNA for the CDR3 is TGCAGTGCTAGATGGGCGGGAGGGATGAACGAGCAGTACTTC.

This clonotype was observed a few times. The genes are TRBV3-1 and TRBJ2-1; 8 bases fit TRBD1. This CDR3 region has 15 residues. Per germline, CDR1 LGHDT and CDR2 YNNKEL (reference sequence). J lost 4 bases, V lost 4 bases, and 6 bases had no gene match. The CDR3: CASSPRQGKYNEQFF. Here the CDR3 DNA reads TGTGCCAGCAGCCCCCGACAGGGGAAATACAATGAGCAGTTCTTC.

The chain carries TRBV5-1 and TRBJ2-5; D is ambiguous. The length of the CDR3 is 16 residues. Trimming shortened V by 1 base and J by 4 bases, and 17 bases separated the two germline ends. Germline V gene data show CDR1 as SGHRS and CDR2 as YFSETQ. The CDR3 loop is CASSLTAARDGETQYF. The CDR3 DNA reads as TGCGCCAGCAGCTTGACCGCCGCCCGTGACGGAGAGACCCAGTACTTC.

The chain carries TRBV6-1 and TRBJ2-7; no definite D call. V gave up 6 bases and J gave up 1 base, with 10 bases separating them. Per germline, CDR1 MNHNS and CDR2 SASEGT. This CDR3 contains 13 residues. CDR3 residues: CASSMGISYEQYV. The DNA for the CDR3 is TGTGCCAGCAGCATGGGCATTTCCTACGAGCAGTACGTC.

CDR3 DNA: TGTGCCAGCAGTTACAGGAGGGGGCGGGAGACCCAGTACTTC. Its translation: CASSYRRGRETQYF. The gene calls are TRBV6-5 and TRBJ2-5; a weak D match, TRBD1 (7 bases). The CDR3 is 14 amino acids. Deletions cut 2 bases from V and 5 bases from J, with 12 bases between. CDR1 and CDR2 (germline): MNHEY, SVGAGI.

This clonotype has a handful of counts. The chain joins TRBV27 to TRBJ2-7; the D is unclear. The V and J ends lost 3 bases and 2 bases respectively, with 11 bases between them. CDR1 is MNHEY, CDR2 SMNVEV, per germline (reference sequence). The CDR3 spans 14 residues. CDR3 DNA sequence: TGTGCCAGCAGTTTGGGCGGAAGAACCTACGAGCAGTACTTC. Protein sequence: CASSLGGRTYEQYF.

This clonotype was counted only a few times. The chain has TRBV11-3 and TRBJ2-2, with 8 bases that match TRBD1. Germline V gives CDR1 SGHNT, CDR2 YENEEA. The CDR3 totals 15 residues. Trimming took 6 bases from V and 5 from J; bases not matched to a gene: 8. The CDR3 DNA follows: TGTGCCAGCAGTCCAGGACAGGGAAAAACCGGGGAGCTGTTTTTT. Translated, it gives CASSPGQGKTGELFF.

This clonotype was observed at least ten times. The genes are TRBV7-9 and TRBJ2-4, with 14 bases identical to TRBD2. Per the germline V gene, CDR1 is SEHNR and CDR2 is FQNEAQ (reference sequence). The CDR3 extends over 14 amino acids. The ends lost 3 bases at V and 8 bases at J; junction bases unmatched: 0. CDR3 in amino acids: CASSLGLAGDIQYF. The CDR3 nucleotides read TGTGCCAGCAGCTTGGGACTAGCGGGAGACATTCAGTACTTC.

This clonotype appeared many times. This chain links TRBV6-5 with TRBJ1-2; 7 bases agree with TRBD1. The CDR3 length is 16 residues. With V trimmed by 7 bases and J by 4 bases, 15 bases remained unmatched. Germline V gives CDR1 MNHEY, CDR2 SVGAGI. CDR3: CASTTLDRTRSYGYTF. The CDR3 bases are TGTGCCAGCACCACCTTGGACAGGACGAGGAGCTATGGCTACACCTTC.

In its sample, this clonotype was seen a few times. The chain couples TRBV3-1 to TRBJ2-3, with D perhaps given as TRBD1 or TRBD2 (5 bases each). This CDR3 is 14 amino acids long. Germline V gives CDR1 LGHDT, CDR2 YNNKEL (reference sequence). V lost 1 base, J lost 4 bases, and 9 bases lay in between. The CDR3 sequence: CASSQGRDPDTQYF. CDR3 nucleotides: TGTGCCAGCAGCCAAGGTAGGGACCCAGATACGCAGTATTTT.

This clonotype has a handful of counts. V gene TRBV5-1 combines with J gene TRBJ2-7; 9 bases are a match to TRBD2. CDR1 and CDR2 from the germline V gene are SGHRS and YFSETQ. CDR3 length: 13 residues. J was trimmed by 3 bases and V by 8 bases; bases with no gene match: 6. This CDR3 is CARAGGVLYEQYF. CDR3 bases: TGCGCCAGAGCGGGAGGCGTCCTCTACGAGCAGTACTTC.

The CDR3: CASSLPGRTYEQYF. Written as DNA, the CDR3 is TGTGCCAGCAGCCTCCCGGGACGGACCTACGAGCAGTACTTC. The gene calls are TRBV7-2 and TRBJ2-7; D tentatively reads TRBD1 or TRBD2 (5 bases each). The germline gives CDR1 SGHTA, CDR2 FQGNSA. This CDR3 has 14 amino acids. Trimming stripped 5 bases from V and 2 bases from J, with 13 bases between.

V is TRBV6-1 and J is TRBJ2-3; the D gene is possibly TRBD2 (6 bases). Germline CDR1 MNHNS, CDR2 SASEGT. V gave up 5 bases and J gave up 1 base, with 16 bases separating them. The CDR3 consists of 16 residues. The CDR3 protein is CASSKVLGGGTDTQYF. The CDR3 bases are TGTGCCAGCAGTAAAGTACTCGGAGGGGGCACAGATACGCAGTATTTT.

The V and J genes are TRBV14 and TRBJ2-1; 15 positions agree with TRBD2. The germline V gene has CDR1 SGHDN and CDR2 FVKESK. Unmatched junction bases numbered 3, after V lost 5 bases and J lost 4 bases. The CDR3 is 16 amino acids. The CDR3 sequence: CASSFGTSGGYNEQFF. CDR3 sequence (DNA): TGTGCCAGCAGCTTCGGGACTAGCGGGGGGTACAATGAGCAGTTCTTC.

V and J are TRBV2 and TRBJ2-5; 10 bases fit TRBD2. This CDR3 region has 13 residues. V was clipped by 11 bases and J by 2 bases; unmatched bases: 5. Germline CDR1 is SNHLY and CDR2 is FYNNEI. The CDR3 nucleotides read TGTGCCGGGTTAGCGGGGGGTCAAGAGACCCAGTACTTC. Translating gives CAGLAGGQETQYF.

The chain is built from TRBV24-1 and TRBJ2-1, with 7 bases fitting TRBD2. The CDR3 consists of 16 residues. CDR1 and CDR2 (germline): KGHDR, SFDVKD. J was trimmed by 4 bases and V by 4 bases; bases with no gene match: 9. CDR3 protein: CATSENTRERYNEQFF. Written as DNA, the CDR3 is TGTGCCACCAGTGAAAACACGCGGGAGAGGTACAATGAGCAGTTCTTC.

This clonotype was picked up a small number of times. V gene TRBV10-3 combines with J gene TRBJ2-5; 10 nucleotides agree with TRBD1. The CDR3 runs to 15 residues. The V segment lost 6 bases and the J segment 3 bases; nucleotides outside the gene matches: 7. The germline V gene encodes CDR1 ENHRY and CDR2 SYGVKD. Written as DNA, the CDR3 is TGTGCCATCAGCGGACACGGGACAGGGGAAGAGACCCAGTACTTC. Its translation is CAISGHGTGEETQYF.

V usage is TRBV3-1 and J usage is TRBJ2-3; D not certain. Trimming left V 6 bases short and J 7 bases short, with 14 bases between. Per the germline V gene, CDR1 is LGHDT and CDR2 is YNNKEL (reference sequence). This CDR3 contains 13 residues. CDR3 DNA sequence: TGTGCCAGCAGTCGTATGTTGCAGAATACGCAGTATTTT. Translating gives CASSRMLQNTQYF.

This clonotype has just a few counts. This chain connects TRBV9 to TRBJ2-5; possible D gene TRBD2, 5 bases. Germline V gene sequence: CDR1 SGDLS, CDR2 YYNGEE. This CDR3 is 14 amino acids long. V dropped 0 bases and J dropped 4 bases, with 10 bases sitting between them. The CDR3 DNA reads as TGTGCCAGCAGCGTAGCGGCTAGCAGAGAGACCCAGTACTTC. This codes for CASSVAASRETQYF.

In nucleotides, the CDR3 is TGTGCCATCACCATAGGACAGGGAACCGGGGAGCTGTTTTTT. Residues: CAITIGQGTGELFF. The chain has TRBV10-3 and TRBJ2-2; TRBD1 aligns across 8 bases. CDR3 length: 14 amino acids. Trimming at V came to 7 bases and at J to 5 bases, leaving 6 bases not matched to a gene. Germline CDR1 reads ENHRY; CDR2 reads SYGVKD.